A selection of T cell receptor beta chains follows, all from one sample in a study of blood T cells in healthy people across ages. Each CDR3 protein gets one entry after TCRdb re-called the 5' RACE reads with MiXCR. The profile shows roughly 1.9 million distinct CDR3 sequences, about 39% of them singletons. Specimen: blood. These receptors were taken from a human donor in good health. Both conserved end residues are part of each CDR3. D genes are given only for firm matches. The size of a clone is reported for some rows only, either as once, few or many, or as a class for expanded clones.

cdr3_length: 11
d_call: .
j_call: TRBJ2-5
clone_size: .
v_call: TRBV3-1
cdr3_nt: TGTGCCAGCAGGGGCGGGAAGACCCAGTACTTC
cdr3_aa: CASRGGKTQYF

cdr3_length: 13
d_call: .
j_call: TRBJ2-5
clone_size: .
v_call: TRBV10-3
cdr3_nt: TGTGCCATCAGTGACATAGCATGGGAGACCCAGTACTTC
cdr3_aa: CAISDIAWETQYF

cdr3_length: 15
d_call: .
j_call: TRBJ1-1
clone_size: .
v_call: TRBV6-5
cdr3_nt: TGTGCCAGCAGTTACTCAGGGCATCGTCAGACTGAAGCTTTCTTT
cdr3_aa: CASSYSGHRQTEAFF

cdr3_length: 14
d_call: TRBD1
j_call: TRBJ2-5
clone_size: few
v_call: TRBV9
cdr3_nt: TGTGCCAGCAGCGTAGACAGGGGTTCAGAGACCCAGTACTTC
cdr3_aa: CASSVDRGSETQYF

cdr3_length: 13
d_call: .
j_call: TRBJ1-2
clone_size: few
v_call: TRBV2
cdr3_nt: TGTGCCAGCAGTGAACTTCGGTACTATGGCTACACCTTC
cdr3_aa: CASSELRYYGYTF

cdr3_length: 14
d_call: .
j_call: TRBJ2-4
clone_size: few
v_call: TRBV5-1
cdr3_nt: TGCGCCAGCAGCTTGGGACAGCCATCGGGAGAGCAGTACTTC
cdr3_aa: CASSLGQPSGEQYF

cdr3_length: 14
d_call: .
j_call: TRBJ2-1
clone_size: .
v_call: TRBV7-2
cdr3_nt: TGTGCCAGCAGCTCCATGGGGGGCAGCAATGAGCAGTTCTTC
cdr3_aa: CASSSMGGSNEQFF

cdr3_length: 15
d_call: .
j_call: TRBJ2-7
clone_size: few
v_call: TRBV7-2
cdr3_nt: TGTGCCAGCAGCGCCGTCTCAACGGGCGGTTACGAGCAGTACTTC
cdr3_aa: CASSAVSTGGYEQYF

cdr3_length: 16
d_call: TRBD2
j_call: TRBJ2-1
clone_size: .
v_call: TRBV7-8
cdr3_nt: TGTGCCAGCAGCTTACGCGCTAGCGGGGCCTACAATGAGCAGTTCTTC
cdr3_aa: CASSLRASGAYNEQFF

cdr3_length: 16
d_call: TRBD1
j_call: TRBJ1-5
clone_size: once
v_call: TRBV6-2/TRBV6-3
cdr3_nt: TGTGCCAGCAGTGCGACAGGGGTGGGGAGCAATCAGCCCCAGCATTTT
cdr3_aa: CASSATGVGSNQPQHF

cdr3_length: 17
d_call: .
j_call: TRBJ1-2
clone_size: few
v_call: TRBV6-5
cdr3_nt: TGTGCCAGCAGTTACTCCCCAAATCCGGGTCCCTCCTATGGCTACACCTTC
cdr3_aa: CASSYSPNPGPSYGYTF

cdr3_length: 16
d_call: .
j_call: TRBJ1-2
clone_size: .
v_call: TRBV20-1
cdr3_nt: TGCAGTGCGGACACCATTAGCCCCTTTAACGGCTATGGCTACACCTTC
cdr3_aa: CSADTISPFNGYGYTF

cdr3_length: 12
d_call: .
j_call: TRBJ2-5
clone_size: .
v_call: TRBV12-3/TRBV12-4
cdr3_nt: TGTGCCAGTGGGGACGGCGGTTGGACCCAGTACTTC
cdr3_aa: CASGDGGWTQYF

cdr3_length: 14
d_call: TRBD2
j_call: TRBJ2-7
clone_size: .
v_call: TRBV20-1
cdr3_nt: TGCAGTGCTAGAGACGCGTGGGAGGGCAGCGAGCAGTACTTC
cdr3_aa: CSARDAWEGSEQYF

cdr3_length: 15
d_call: .
j_call: TRBJ2-7
clone_size: .
v_call: TRBV2
cdr3_nt: TGTGCCAGCCTTTTCGCCGCTGGAGGTTACTACGAGCAGTACTTC
cdr3_aa: CASLFAAGGYYEQYF

cdr3_length: 15
d_call: TRBD1
j_call: TRBJ1-2
clone_size: .
v_call: TRBV28
cdr3_nt: TGTGCCAGCAGTCCGCAGACAGGGTCGTATTATGGCTACACCTTC
cdr3_aa: CASSPQTGSYYGYTF

cdr3_length: 15
d_call: .
j_call: TRBJ2-7
clone_size: .
v_call: TRBV24-1
cdr3_nt: TGTGCCACCAGTGATCCTCTGGCGGCTGACTACGAGCAGTACTTC
cdr3_aa: CATSDPLAADYEQYF

cdr3_length: 16
d_call: .
j_call: TRBJ2-1
clone_size: .
v_call: TRBV24-1
cdr3_nt: TGTGCCACCAGCCTACAAGGGGGGGGCCTCTACAATGAGCAGTTCTTC
cdr3_aa: CATSLQGGGLYNEQFF

cdr3_length: 14
d_call: .
j_call: TRBJ1-1
clone_size: .
v_call: TRBV13
cdr3_nt: TGTGCCAGCAGCCGATTCCGGGGGGACACTGAAGCTTTCTTT
cdr3_aa: CASSRFRGDTEAFF

cdr3_length: 16
d_call: TRBD1
j_call: TRBJ1-5
clone_size: few
v_call: TRBV29-1
cdr3_nt: TGCAGCGTTGATGGTAGACAGGGGGTAGGCAATCAGCCCCAGCATTTT
cdr3_aa: CSVDGRQGVGNQPQHF

cdr3_length: 17
d_call: .
j_call: TRBJ1-4
clone_size: .
v_call: TRBV4-2
cdr3_nt: TGTGCCAGCAGCCAAGATCTGGGTAGGACAACTAATGAAAAACTGTTTTTT
cdr3_aa: CASSQDLGRTTNEKLFF

cdr3_length: 14
d_call: .
j_call: TRBJ2-6
clone_size: once
v_call: TRBV4-1
cdr3_nt: TGCGCCAGCAGCCTAAACACTCAACAGAGCAGCCTGACTTTC
cdr3_aa: CASSLNTQQSSLTF